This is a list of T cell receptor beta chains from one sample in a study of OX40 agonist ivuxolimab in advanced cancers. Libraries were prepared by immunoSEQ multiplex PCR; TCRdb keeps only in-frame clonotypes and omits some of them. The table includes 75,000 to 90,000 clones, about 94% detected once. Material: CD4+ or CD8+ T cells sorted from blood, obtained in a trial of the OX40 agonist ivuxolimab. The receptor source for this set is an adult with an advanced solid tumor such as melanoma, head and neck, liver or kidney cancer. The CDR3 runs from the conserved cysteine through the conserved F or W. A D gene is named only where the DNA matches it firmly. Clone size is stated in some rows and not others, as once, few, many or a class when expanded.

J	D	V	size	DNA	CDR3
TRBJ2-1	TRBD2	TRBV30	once	TGTGCCTGGAAAACCCCCGGACTAGCGGGATACAATGAGCAGTTCTTC	CAWKTPGLAGYNEQFF
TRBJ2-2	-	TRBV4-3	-	TGCGCCAGCAGCCCGGAAACATACACCGGGGAGCTGTTTTTT	CASSPETYTGELFF
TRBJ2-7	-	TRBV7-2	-	TGTGCCAGCAGCTTAGTTGGAGGGGGCTCTACCTACGAGCAGTACTTC	CASSLVGGGSTYEQYF
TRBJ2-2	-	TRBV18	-	TGTGCCAGCTCACCAGCGTCGAGCACCGGGGAGCTGTTTTTT	CASSPASSTGELFF
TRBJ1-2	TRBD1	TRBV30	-	TGTGCCTGCCGGACAGGGGCTAACTATGGCTACACCTTC	CACRTGANYGYTF
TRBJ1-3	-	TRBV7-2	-	TGTGCCAGCAGGCCTAGCTCTGGAAACACCATATATTTT	CASRPSSGNTIYF
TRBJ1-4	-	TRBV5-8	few	TGTGCCAGCAGCTTGTACGTGGGAGGTCAGGAAAAACTGTTTTTT	CASSLYVGGQEKLFF
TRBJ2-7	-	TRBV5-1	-	TGCGCCAGCAGCTTGGAGTTGGGACCGAGGTCCTACGAGCAGTACTTC	CASSLELGPRSYEQYF
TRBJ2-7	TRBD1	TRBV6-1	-	TGTGCCAGCAGTGAGGATTTCAGGGGGCCCTACGAGCAGTACTTC	CASSEDFRGPYEQYF
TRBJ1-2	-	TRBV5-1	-	TGCGCCAGCAGCTTAGGAGGTCCTATGGTTAGCTACACCTTC	CASSLGGPMVSYTF
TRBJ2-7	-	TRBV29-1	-	TGCAGCGTCAGTGACAGACGCGAGCAGTACTTC	CSVSDRREQYF
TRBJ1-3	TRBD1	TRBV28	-	TGTGCCAGCAGCCCGCTCAGGGGGTTCAGCTCTGGAAACACCATATATTTT	CASSPLRGFSSGNTIYF
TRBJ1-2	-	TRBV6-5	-	TGTGCCAGCAGTTACTCGAAGGGGTATGGCTACACCTTC	CASSYSKGYGYTF
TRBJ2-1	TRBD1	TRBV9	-	TGTGCCAGCAGCGGGGCCGGGACAGGGAACAATGAGCAGTTCTTC	CASSGAGTGNNEQFF
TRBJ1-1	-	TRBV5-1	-	TGCGCCAGCAGCCTGCTGCGGGGCAACACTGAAGCTTTCTTT	CASSLLRGNTEAFF
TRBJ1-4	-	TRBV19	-	TGTGCCAGTAGCATCCAGGAGAGCGACGAAAAACTGTTTTTT	CASSIQESDEKLFF
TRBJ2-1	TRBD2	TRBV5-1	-	TGCGCCAGCAGCGGAGGGACTAAAGGCGATGAGCAGTTCTTC	CASSGGTKGDEQFF
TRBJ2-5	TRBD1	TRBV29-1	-	TGCAGCGCCGCACAGGGGGCAGGGGAGACCCAGTACTTC	CSAAQGAGETQYF
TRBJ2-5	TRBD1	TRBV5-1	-	TGCGCCAGCAGCTTGGTTGACAGGGGGAGCGGGGAGACCCAGTACTTC	CASSLVDRGSGETQYF
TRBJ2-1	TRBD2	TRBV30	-	TGTGCCTGGAGTACTAGCGGGAGTTGGAATGAGCAGTTCTTC	CAWSTSGSWNEQFF
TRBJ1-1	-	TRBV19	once	TGTGCCAGTAGTCCCTCGACAGGCGGGTTCCGGGCTTTCTTT	CASSPSTGGFRAFF
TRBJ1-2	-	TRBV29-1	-	TGCAGCTTCAGAGGGGGTTTCGGGGGCCCGGACTATGGCTACACCTTC	CSFRGGFGGPDYGYTF
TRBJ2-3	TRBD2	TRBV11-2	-	TGTGCCAGCAGTCCTCTAGCGGTTAGCACAGATACGCAGTATTTT	CASSPLAVSTDTQYF
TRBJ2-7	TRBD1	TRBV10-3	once	TGTGCCATCAGACAGGGGGCCTCCTACGAGCAGTACTTC	CAIRQGASYEQYF
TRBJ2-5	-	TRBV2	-	TGTGCCAGCGGGGAAAGAGAGACCCAGTACTTC	CASGERETQYF
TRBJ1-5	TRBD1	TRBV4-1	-	TGCGCCAGCAGCCAAGCTGGACAGGGAAGGCAGCCCCAGCATTTT	CASSQAGQGRQPQHF
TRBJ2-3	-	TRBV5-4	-	TGTGCCAGCAGCTCCATCGGACGGGCAGATACGCAGTATTTT	CASSSIGRADTQYF
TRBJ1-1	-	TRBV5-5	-	TGTGCCAGCAGCTTGGGAGGGGCCGCGTCCACTGAAGCTTTCTTT	CASSLGGAASTEAFF
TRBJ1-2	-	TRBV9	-	TGTGCCAGCACAGGGTTACTCTACGGCTACACCTTC	CASTGLLYGYTF
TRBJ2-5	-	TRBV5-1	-	TGCGCCAGCAGCCCGGGACGGACTCAAGAGACCCAGTACTTC	CASSPGRTQETQYF